The 20 T cell receptor beta chains listed next were all sequenced from one sample in a study of sequential checkpoint blockade in melanoma. Stated treatment: randomized to nivolumab then ipilimumab (arm A) or the reverse (arm B). TCRdb's table, derived via immunoSEQ multiplex PCR, lists solely in-frame clones and lacks some. The sample shows 2,500 to 3,500 clones, roughly 17% of them seen only once. The specimen was tumor tissue (inferred from file names), collected from a patient given nivolumab and ipilimumab in sequence. These receptor sequences come from a human donor with melanoma.

The chain uses TRBV29-1 and TRBJ1-2; tentatively, D is TRBD1 (5 bases). Germline values: CDR1 SQVTM, CDR2 ANQGSEA. V was clipped by 2 bases and J by 7 bases, with 23 bases between them. CDR3 length: 16 amino acids. The CDR3 region is CSVETGRDRGVLGYTF. CDR3 coding DNA: TGCAGCGTTGAAACGGGCCGGGACCGCGGTGTTCTTGGCTACACCTTC.

This chain joins TRBV10-1 and TRBJ2-5; TRBD1 is a possible D gene (6 bases). Between the trimmed V and J ends, which lost 9 bases and 5 bases, there was a span of 10 bases. This CDR3 region has 11 residues. Germline loops: CDR1 WNHNN, CDR2 SYGVQD (reference sequence). As DNA, the CDR3 is TGCGCCAGTCAGCAGGGGGAGACCCAGTACTTC. Protein sequence: CASQQGETQYF.

The genes are TRBV4-1 and TRBJ1-2; 7 bases are a match to TRBD1. The CDR3 has 13 residues. Germline values: CDR1 MGHRA, CDR2 YSYEKL. Unmatched junction bases numbered 3, after V lost 2 bases and J lost 6 bases. The DNA of the CDR3 is TGCGCCAGCAGCCAAACCGGGACAGATGGCTACACCTTC. Its protein is CASSQTGTDGYTF.

By share of the sample, this clone is medium-sized. V gene TRBV6-8 combines with J gene TRBJ1-3, with unresolved D. The CDR3 has 14 residues. The V gene lost 8 bases and the J gene lost 0 bases, with 11 bases spanning the gap. CDR1 and CDR2 (germline): MNHGY, SAAAGT. The DNA for the CDR3 is TGTGCCAGCGCGGACGGAGCCTCTGGAAACACCATATATTTT. Encoded protein: CASADGASGNTIYF.

This clone was counted between two and nine times. The V gene is TRBV6-8, the J gene TRBJ2-7, with no clear D. This CDR3 comprises 14 residues. V shed 6 bases and J shed 2 bases, with 14 bases lying between them. Germline V gene data show CDR1 as MNHGY and CDR2 as SAAAGT. This CDR3 is CASSREIATYEQYF. DNA for the CDR3: TGTGCCAGCAGCCGCGAAATAGCTACCTACGAGCAGTACTTC.

This clone showed up just a few times. This sequence joins TRBV6-8 and TRBJ2-5; TRBD1 matches 9 bases. This CDR3 is 16 amino acids long. Germline CDR1 and CDR2: MNHGY and SAAAGT. The V and J ends lost 6 bases and 4 bases, in that order; junction bases with no gene match: 12. The CDR3 DNA reads TGTGCCAGCAGCCCGGGGGACAGGGCGGTGGGAGAGACCCAGTACTTC. Protein: CASSPGDRAVGETQYF.

This clone is medium-sized. This chain uses TRBV2 with TRBJ2-2; D perhaps matches TRBD2 (5 bases). V was clipped by 6 bases and J by 1 base, with 12 bases between them. The CDR3 loop spans 15 amino acids. Germline V gene data show CDR1 as SNHLY and CDR2 as FYNNEI. CDR3: CASRISSRNTGELFF. The CDR3 bases are TGTGCCAGCAGGATTTCTAGCAGGAACACCGGGGAGCTGTTTTTT.

The rearrangement uses TRBV6-8 and TRBJ2-3; either TRBD1 or TRBD2 may fit D (5 bases each). Trimming cost V 8 bases and J 4 bases, with 19 bases left between them. This CDR3 is 15 amino acids long. The germline V gene encodes CDR1 MNHGY and CDR2 SAAAGT. The CDR3 nucleotides are TGTGCCAGCGGAACCGTCGAGGGGCCGGCAGATACGCAGTATTTT. This encodes CASGTVEGPADTQYF.

The V and J genes are TRBV23-1 and TRBJ2-3; 9 bases are a match to TRBD2. TRBV23-1 is classed as an ORF, of uncertain function. After removal of 6 bases from V and 2 bases from J, the junction contained 6 bases not matched to a gene. The CDR3 has 15 residues. This chain's CDR3 is CASSDAGGLTDTQYF. DNA of the CDR3: TGCGCCAGCAGCGACGCGGGGGGGCTCACAGATACGCAGTATTTT.

This clone came up a few times. The V and J genes are TRBV6-8 and TRBJ2-3; D is perhaps TRBD1 (6 bases). CDR1 and CDR2 (germline): MNHGY, SAAAGT. Trimming left V 5 bases short and J 7 bases short, with 19 bases between. CDR3 length equals 15 residues. CDR3 DNA sequence: TGTGCCAGCAGTGACGGCCGGACAGAACCTTATACGCAGTATTTT. Translating gives CASSDGRTEPYTQYF.

This clone is labeled medium-sized. The gene calls are TRBV6-8 and TRBJ1-5; D uncertain. Per germline, CDR1 MNHGY and CDR2 SAAAGT. This CDR3 spans 12 amino acids. V was clipped by 8 bases and J by 0 bases, with 5 bases between them. In DNA form, the CDR3 reads TGTGCCAGCCGCTATAGCAATCAGCCCCAGCATTTT. Its protein product is CASRYSNQPQHF.

This clone has only a few counts. The CDR3 loop reads CASSTVLDPGETQYF. In DNA form, the CDR3 reads TGTGCCAGCAGTACGGTGCTGGACCCGGGGGAGACCCAGTACTTC. V gene TRBV6-8 combines with J gene TRBJ2-5, with D perhaps TRBD2 (5 bases). The CDR3 spans 15 residues. Germline CDR1 MNHGY, CDR2 SAAAGT. V was clipped by 5 bases and J by 5 bases, with 18 bases between them.

This clone was seen ten or more times. CDR3 loop: CASSSSSSLASTDTQYF. CDR3 bases: TGTGCCAGCAGCTCCTCTTCGAGCTTGGCTAGCACAGATACGCAGTATTTT. This chain connects TRBV11-3 to TRBJ2-3; unclear D gene. Trimming shortened V by 4 bases and J by 0 bases, and 17 bases separated the two germline ends. In germline, CDR1 is SGHNT, CDR2 YENEEA. This CDR3 is built from 17 residues.

This clone showed up just a few times. The chain carries TRBV6-1 and TRBJ1-2; 8 bases are shared with TRBD1. Trimming at V came to 1 base and at J to 8 bases, leaving 9 bases not matched to a gene. The CDR3 totals 15 residues. Per the germline V gene, CDR1 is MNHNS and CDR2 is SASEGT. CDR3 residues: CASSEGGQGIGGYTF. CDR3 nucleotides: TGTGCCAGCAGTGAAGGCGGACAGGGAATAGGAGGCTACACCTTC.

This rearrangement joins TRBV28 to TRBJ2-1, with TRBD1 identical over 9 bases. The CDR3 sequence is 15 residues long. Germline-derived CDR1 and CDR2 are MDHEN and SYDVKM. After removal of 6 bases from V and 8 bases from J, the junction contained 11 bases not matched to a gene. CDR3 coding DNA: TGTGCCAGCAGCCTCCGGGACAGGGCGGTTGATGAGCAGTTCTTC. It yields the protein CASSLRDRAVDEQFF.

The chain joins TRBV6-8 to TRBJ1-1, with D possibly being TRBD1 (5 bases). Trimming cost V 0 bases and J 0 bases, with 11 bases left between them. The CDR3 runs to 16 residues. Germline CDR1 MNHGY, CDR2 SAAAGT. In DNA form, the CDR3 reads TGTGCCAGCAGTTACTCGACAGATGACATGAACACTGAAGCTTTCTTT. Encoded protein: CASSYSTDDMNTEAFF.

This clone occurred a few times. The chain joins TRBV12-5 to TRBJ2-1; D possibly corresponds to TRBD1 (5 bases). This CDR3 spans 11 amino acids. Germline CDR1 is LGHNT and CDR2 is FRNRAP. In nucleotides, the CDR3 is TGTGCCAGCAAAAAGGGGCTTGAGCAGTTCTTC. Its protein is CASKKGLEQFF.

The chain carries TRBV25-1 and TRBJ1-1; D not certain. Germline V gene data show CDR1 as MGHDK and CDR2 as SYGVNS. This CDR3 is built from 13 residues. V was pared by 8 bases and J by 1 base, with 11 bases between. CDR3: CASRTPGNTEAFF. The CDR3 DNA reads as TGTGCCAGCCGCACTCCTGGGAACACTGAAGCTTTCTTT.

This chain connects TRBV18 to TRBJ2-3; TRBD1 agrees at 8 bases. Trimming removed 3 bases from V and 3 bases from J; junction bases left unmatched: 5. This CDR3 region has 15 residues. Germline V gives CDR1 KGHSH, CDR2 LQKENI. The CDR3 region is CASSPRQGITDTQYF. The CDR3, as DNA: TGTGCCAGCTCACCGAGACAGGGGATAACAGATACGCAGTATTTT.

The V call is TRBV5-1, the J call TRBJ2-2; no clear D. The CDR3 is made up of 17 amino acids. Trimming shortened V by 4 bases and J by 4 bases, and 20 bases separated the two germline ends. Germline V gives CDR1 SGHRS, CDR2 YFSETQ. Here the CDR3 reads CASSPSLPGQFTGELFF. In DNA form, the CDR3 reads TGCGCCAGCAGCCCCAGCCTTCCGGGCCAATTCACCGGGGAGCTGTTTTTT.